This T cell receptor beta chain originates from a study of T cell responses to AZD1222 COVID-19 vaccine. Findings and caveats of the study: Among those given AZD1222, only 6 or 7 were seropositive at baseline.

Measured with immunoSEQ multiplex PCR; TCRdb has only the in-frame clones, and not every one. The sample has under 150,000 clones; 90% are singletons. On this clone itself: Its antigen is unknown.

The sequencing used peripheral blood, collected on day 0 of AZD1222 vaccination. The TCR comes from an adult in good health.

Here the CDR3 reads CASSLGQGEYGYTF. Here the CDR3 DNA reads TGTGCCAGCAGCTTAGGGCAGGGTGAATATGGCTACACCTTC. The chain combines TRBV7-9 with TRBJ1-2, with D possibly TRBD1 on 5 matching bases. Trimming removed 1 base at V and 5 bases at J, with 11 bases between. The CDR3 contains 14 residues. The germline CDR1 and CDR2 sequences are SEHNR and FQNEAQ (reference sequence).